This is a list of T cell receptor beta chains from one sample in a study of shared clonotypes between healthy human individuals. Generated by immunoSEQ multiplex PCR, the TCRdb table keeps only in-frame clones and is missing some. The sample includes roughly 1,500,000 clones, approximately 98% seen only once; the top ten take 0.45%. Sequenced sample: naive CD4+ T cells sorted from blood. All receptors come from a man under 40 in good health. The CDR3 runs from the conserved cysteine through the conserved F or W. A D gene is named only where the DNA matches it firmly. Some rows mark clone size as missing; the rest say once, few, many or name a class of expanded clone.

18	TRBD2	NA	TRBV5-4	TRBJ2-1	TGTGCCAGCAGCTCCGGGACTAGCGGGATCCCTGGCTACAATGAGCAGTTCTTC	CASSSGTSGIPGYNEQFF
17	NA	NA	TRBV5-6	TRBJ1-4	TGTGCCAGCAGCCCGGGACTGGGGGCCGCAACTAATGAAAAACTGTTTTTT	CASSPGLGAATNEKLFF
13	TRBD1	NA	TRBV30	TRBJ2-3	TGTGCCTGGTCTGGACAGGGGCGTGATACGCAGTATTTT	CAWSGQGRDTQYF
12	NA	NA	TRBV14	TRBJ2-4	TGTGCCAGCAGCCCTGGACCCGGTAGGCAGTACTTC	CASSPGPGRQYF
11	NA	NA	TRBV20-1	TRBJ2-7	TGCAGTGCCCAACTCTCCTACGAGCAGTACTTC	CSAQLSYEQYF
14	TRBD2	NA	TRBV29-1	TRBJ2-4	TGCAGCGTTACTAGCGGGAGAGCCAAAAACATTCAGTACTTC	CSVTSGRAKNIQYF
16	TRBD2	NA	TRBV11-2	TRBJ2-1	TGTGCCAGCAGTTATCTAGCGGGAAGGAGGTACAATGAGCAGTTCTTC	CASSYLAGRRYNEQFF
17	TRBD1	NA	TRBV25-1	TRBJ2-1	TGTGCCAGCAGTGAAGTTCTCGGGACAGGAAACTACAATGAGCAGTTCTTC	CASSEVLGTGNYNEQFF
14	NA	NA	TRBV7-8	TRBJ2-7	TGTGCCAGCAGCCCCCAAGGACAGTCCTACGAGCAGTACTTC	CASSPQGQSYEQYF
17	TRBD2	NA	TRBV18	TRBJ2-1	TGTGCCAGCTCACCACCGGGGAGCGGGAGGCTCCACAATGAGCAGTTCTTC	CASSPPGSGRLHNEQFF
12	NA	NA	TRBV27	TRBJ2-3	TGTGCCAGCAGCCTAGACTCGGTGCGCATGTATTTT	CASSLDSVRMYF
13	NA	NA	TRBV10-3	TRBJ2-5	TGTGCCATCAGCGGACCTAACCAAGAGACCCAGTACTTC	CAISGPNQETQYF
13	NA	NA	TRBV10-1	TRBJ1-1	TGCGCCAGCAGTGAGTCAGGGATCACTGAAGCTTTCTTT	CASSESGITEAFF
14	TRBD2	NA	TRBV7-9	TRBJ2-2	TGTGCCAGCAGCAGGACTAGTAACACCGGGGAGCTGTTTTTT	CASSRTSNTGELFF
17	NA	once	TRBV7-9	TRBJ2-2	TGTGCCAGCAGCTTAGGTGTAGGGGGACGATACACCGGGGAGCTGTTTTTT	CASSLGVGGRYTGELFF
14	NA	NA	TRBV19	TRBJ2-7	TGTGCCAGTAGTCATATCGGGGATTCCTACGAGCAGTACTTC	CASSHIGDSYEQYF
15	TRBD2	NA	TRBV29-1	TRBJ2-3	TGCAGCGTTGATAGGACTAGCGGGAGTACAGATACGCAGTATTTT	CSVDRTSGSTDTQYF
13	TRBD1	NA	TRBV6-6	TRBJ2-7	TGTGCCAGCAGTTACGCCTCAGGGGGCGAGCAGTACTTC	CASSYASGGEQYF
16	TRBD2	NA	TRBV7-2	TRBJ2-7	TGTGCCAGCAGCGGGACACTAGCGGGAGGCCGTGGGGAGCAGTACTTC	CASSGTLAGGRGEQYF
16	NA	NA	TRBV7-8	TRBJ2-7	TGTGCCAGCAGCTTAGCCCGCTTAGCGCTATCCTACGAGCAGTACTTC	CASSLARLALSYEQYF
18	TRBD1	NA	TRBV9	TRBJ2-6	TGTGCCAGCAGCGTCTGGGGACAGGGGGCTACAGGGGCCAACGTCCTGACTTTC	CASSVWGQGATGANVLTF
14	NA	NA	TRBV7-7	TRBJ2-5	TGTGCCAGCAGCTCCGTAGGGGGCCAAGAGACCCAGTACTTC	CASSSVGGQETQYF
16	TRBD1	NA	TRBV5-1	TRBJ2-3	TGCGCCAGCAGCTCGGTTGGGACAGGGGGCACAGATACGCAGTATTTT	CASSSVGTGGTDTQYF
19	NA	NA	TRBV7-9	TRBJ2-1	TGTGCCAGCAGCTTATCCCCCTGGTCAGGTCCCCGCTCCTACAATGAGCAGTTCTTC	CASSLSPWSGPRSYNEQFF
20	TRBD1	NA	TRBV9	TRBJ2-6	TGTGCCAGCAGCGTAGACGCCCGGGACAGGGGGCTGTCTGGGGCCAACGTCCTGACTTTC	CASSVDARDRGLSGANVLTF
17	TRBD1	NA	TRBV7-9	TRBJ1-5	TGTGCCAGCAGCTTAGCGTCGGGACAGGGCATGAATCAGCCCCAGCATTTT	CASSLASGQGMNQPQHF
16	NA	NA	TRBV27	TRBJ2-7	TGTGCCAGCAGCTCATACCTGGGGCCGACTCTCTTCGAGCAGTACTTC	CASSSYLGPTLFEQYF
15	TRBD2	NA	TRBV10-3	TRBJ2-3	TGTGCCATCGGCGCGGGAGGGCCTCGCACAGATACGCAGTATTTT	CAIGAGGPRTDTQYF
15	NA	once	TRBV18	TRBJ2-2	TGTGCCAGCTCACCGGGGGATCGGACCACCGGGGAGCTGTTTTTT	CASSPGDRTTGELFF
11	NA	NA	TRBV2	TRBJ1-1	TGTGCCAGCACGACAGCGGTTGAAGCTTTCTTT	CASTTAVEAFF
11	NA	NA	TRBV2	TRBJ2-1	TGTGCCAGCAGCTACAGTAGTGAGCAGTTCTTC	CASSYSSEQFF
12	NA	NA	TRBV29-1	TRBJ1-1	TGCAGCGTTGTCGATATCGGCACTGAAGCTTTCTTT	CSVVDIGTEAFF
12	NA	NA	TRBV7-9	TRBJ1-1	TGTGCCAGCAGCCTAAGGGACACTGAAGCTTTCTTT	CASSLRDTEAFF
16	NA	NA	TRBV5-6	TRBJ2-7	TGTGCCAGCAGCTTCTGGTCGCAGGTCGGGAGTTACGAGCAGTACTTC	CASSFWSQVGSYEQYF
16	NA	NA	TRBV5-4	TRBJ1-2	TGTGCCAGCAGCTTGGGGTCTGGCCAGGGTGGGTATGGCTACACCTTC	CASSLGSGQGGYGYTF
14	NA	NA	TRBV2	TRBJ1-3	TGTGCCAGCCATCGGGTGAGCTCTGGAAACACCATATATTTT	CASHRVSSGNTIYF
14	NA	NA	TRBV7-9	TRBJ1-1	TGTGCCAGCAGCTCCACCCAGGGGATCACTGAAGCTTTCTTT	CASSSTQGITEAFF
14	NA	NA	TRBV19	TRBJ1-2	TGTGCCAGTAGTATTTCGGCAAATAATTATGGCTACACCTTC	CASSISANNYGYTF
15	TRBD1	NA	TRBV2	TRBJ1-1	TGTGCCAGCAGTGAGAACCCGGGACAGAGTAAAGAAGCTTTCTTT	CASSENPGQSKEAFF
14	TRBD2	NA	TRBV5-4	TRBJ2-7	TGTGCCAGCAGTCTTACTAGCGGGAGCTACGAGCAGTACTTC	CASSLTSGSYEQYF
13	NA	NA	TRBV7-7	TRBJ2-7	TGTGCCAGCAGCTTAGGTCTGTCCTACGAGCAGTACTTC	CASSLGLSYEQYF
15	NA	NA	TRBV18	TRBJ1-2	TGTGCCAGCTCACATAGACAGCCTGGTGACTATGGCTACACCTTC	CASSHRQPGDYGYTF
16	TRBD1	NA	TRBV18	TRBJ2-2	TGTGCCAGCTCACCACGGGCCAGGGGGTCCACCGGGGAGCTGTTTTTT	CASSPRARGSTGELFF
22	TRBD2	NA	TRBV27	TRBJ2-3	TGTGCCAGCAGTCCAATCCTGAGGGGACTAGCGGGAGGGATACGGAGCACAGATACGCAGTATTTT	CASSPILRGLAGGIRSTDTQYF
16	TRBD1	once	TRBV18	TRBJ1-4	TGTGCCAGCTCATCACAGGGGAGGGCAACTAATGAAAAACTGTTTTTT	CASSSQGRATNEKLFF
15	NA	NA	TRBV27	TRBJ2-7	TGTGCCAGCAGTGGTTTAGGGCCCCACTCCTACGAGCAGTACTTC	CASSGLGPHSYEQYF
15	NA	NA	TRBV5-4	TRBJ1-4	TGTGCCAGCAGCTTCGGGGGGGGTACTGAGGAAAAACTGTTTTTT	CASSFGGGTEEKLFF
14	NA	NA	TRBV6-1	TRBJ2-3	TGTGCCAGCAGTGACGCGGTGGTGGCAGATACGCAGTATTTT	CASSDAVVADTQYF
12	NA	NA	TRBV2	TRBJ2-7	TGTGCCAGCAGGGGCGTTAACTACGAGCAGTACTTC	CASRGVNYEQYF
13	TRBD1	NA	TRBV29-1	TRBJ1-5	TGCAGCGTGGGGACAGGAGGAGGTCAGCCCCAGCATTTT	CSVGTGGGQPQHF
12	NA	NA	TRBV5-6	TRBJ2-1	TGTGCCAGCAGCATGCCGAGCGGGCAGCAGTTCTTC	CASSMPSGQQFF
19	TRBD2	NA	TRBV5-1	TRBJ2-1	TGCGCCAGCAGCTTGGGGGGACTAGCGGGGTTAAGCTCCTACAATGAGCAGTTCTTC	CASSLGGLAGLSSYNEQFF
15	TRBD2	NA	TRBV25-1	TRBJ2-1	TGTGCCAGCAGTGAACTGGGACTAGCCTACAATGAGCAGTTCTTC	CASSELGLAYNEQFF
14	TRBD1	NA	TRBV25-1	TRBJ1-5	TGTGCCAGCAGAGGGACAGGCCCGAATCAGCCCCAGCATTTT	CASRGTGPNQPQHF
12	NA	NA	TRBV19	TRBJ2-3	TGTGCCAGTAGTCGGGGGACAGATACGCAGTATTTT	CASSRGTDTQYF
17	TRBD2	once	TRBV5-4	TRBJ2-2	TGTGCCAGCAGCTCGGAATTAGCGGGAGCGGTTACCGGGGAGCTGTTTTTT	CASSSELAGAVTGELFF
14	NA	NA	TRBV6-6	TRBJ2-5	TGTGCCAGCCTCCCTAGCGTGCACCAAGAGACCCAGTACTTC	CASLPSVHQETQYF